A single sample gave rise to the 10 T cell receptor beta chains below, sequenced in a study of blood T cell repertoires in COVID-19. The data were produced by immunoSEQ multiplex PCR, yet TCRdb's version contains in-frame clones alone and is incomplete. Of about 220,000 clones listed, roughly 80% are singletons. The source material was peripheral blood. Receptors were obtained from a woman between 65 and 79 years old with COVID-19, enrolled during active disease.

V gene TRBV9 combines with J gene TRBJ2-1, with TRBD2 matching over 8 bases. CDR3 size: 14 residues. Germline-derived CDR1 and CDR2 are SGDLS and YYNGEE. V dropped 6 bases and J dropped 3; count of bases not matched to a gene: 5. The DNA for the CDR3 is TGTGCCAGCACCCCCGGGGGGGACTACAATGAGCAGTTCTTC. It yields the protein CASTPGGDYNEQFF.

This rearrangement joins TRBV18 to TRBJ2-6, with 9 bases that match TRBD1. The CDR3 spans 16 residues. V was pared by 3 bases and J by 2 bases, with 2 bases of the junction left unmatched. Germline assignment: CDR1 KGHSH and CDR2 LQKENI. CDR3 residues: CASSPGTGTGANVLTF. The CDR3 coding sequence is TGTGCCAGCTCACCTGGGACAGGGACTGGGGCCAACGTCCTGACTTTC.

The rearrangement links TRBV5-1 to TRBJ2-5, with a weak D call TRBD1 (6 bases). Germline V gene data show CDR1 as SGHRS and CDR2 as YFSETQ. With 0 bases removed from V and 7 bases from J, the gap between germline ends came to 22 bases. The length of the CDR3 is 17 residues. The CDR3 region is CASSLVRPGENKGTQYF. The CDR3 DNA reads TGCGCCAGCAGCTTGGTTCGGCCAGGGGAGAACAAGGGGACCCAGTACTTC.

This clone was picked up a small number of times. The CDR3 nucleotides are TGTGCCAGCAGCCCAAGATTGGACTCCTCCTACGAGCAGTACTTC. Amino acids: CASSPRLDSSYEQYF. The chain is built from TRBV9 and TRBJ2-7; perhaps TRBD2 as D (5 bases). CDR3 length equals 15 residues. The germline V gene has CDR1 SGDLS and CDR2 YYNGEE. V was cut by 4 bases and J by 0 bases, with 14 bases left in between.

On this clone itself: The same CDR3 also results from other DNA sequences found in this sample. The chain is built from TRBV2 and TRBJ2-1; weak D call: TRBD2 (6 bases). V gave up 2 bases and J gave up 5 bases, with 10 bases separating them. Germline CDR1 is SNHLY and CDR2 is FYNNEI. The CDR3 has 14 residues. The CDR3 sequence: CASSERRGNNEQFF. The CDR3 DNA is TGTGCCAGCAGTGAACGGAGGGGAAACAATGAGCAGTTCTTC.

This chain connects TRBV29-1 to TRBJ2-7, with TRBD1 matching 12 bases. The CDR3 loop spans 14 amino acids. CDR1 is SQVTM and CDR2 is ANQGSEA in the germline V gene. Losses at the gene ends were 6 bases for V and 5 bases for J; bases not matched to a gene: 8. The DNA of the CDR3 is TGCAGCGTCCTAGGGGGACAGGGGGCGAACGAGCAGTACTTC. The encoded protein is CSVLGGQGANEQYF.

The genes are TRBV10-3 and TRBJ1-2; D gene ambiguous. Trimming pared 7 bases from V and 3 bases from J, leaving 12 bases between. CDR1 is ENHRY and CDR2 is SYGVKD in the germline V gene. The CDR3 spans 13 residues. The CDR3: CAITMKGDYGYTF. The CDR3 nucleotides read TGTGCCATCACAATGAAGGGAGACTATGGCTACACCTTC.

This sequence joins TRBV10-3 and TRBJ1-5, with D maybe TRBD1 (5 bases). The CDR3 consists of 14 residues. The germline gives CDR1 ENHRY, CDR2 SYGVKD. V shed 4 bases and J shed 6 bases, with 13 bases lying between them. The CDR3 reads CAISATQESQPQHF. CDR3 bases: TGTGCCATCAGTGCAACACAGGAGAGTCAGCCCCAGCATTTT.

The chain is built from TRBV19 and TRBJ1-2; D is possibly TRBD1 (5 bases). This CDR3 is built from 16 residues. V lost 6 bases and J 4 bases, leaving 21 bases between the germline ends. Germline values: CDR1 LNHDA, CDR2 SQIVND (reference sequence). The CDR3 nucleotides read TGTGCCAGTAGCCCTCGGACACAGGCCTTATCCTATGGCTACACCTTC. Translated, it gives CASSPRTQALSYGYTF.

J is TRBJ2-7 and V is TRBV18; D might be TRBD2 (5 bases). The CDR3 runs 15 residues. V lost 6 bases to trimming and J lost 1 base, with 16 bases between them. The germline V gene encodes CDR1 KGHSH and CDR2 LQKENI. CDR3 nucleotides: TGTGCCAGCTCTTCATTTCCCGGGAAATCCTACGAGCAGTACTTC. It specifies CASSSFPGKSYEQYF.